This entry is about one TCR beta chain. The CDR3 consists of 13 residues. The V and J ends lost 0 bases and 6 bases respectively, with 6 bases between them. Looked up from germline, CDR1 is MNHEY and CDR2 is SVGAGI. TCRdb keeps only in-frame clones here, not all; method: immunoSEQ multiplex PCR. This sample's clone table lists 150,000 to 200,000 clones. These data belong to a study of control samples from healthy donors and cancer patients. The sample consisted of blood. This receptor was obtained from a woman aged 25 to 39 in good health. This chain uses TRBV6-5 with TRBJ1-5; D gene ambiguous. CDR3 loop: CASSYSTSQPQHF. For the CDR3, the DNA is TGTGCCAGCAGTTACTCGACGAGTCAGCCCCAGCATTTT.